The entry below describes one TCR beta chain. The antigen is unknown. In germline, CDR1 is LGHDT, CDR2 YNNKEL (reference sequence). This CDR3 is 18 amino acids long. Unmatched junction bases numbered 13, after V lost 2 bases and J lost 2 bases. The data belong to a study of T-cell memory formation after mild COVID-19. Whole-study results and caveats: Contracting CD4+ clones lay largely in CM and EM, with CD8+ ones residing in EMRA.

One entry per CDR3 protein, called by TCRdb with MiXCR from the 5' RACE reads. The sample records some 100,000 distinct CDR3 sequences, around 10% being singletons. J is TRBJ2-3 and V is TRBV3-1; 7 bases map to TRBD2. The source is a man aged 18 to 30 who had mild COVID-19 (a few samples of this study predate the infection). Cell type and time point are not known. Sequencing input: PBMCs or a T cell subset sorted from them (not recorded which). The CDR3 reads CASSQTRASGELTDTQYF. In nucleotides, the CDR3 is TGTGCCAGCAGCCAAACCAGGGCTAGCGGCGAGCTCACAGATACGCAGTATTTT.